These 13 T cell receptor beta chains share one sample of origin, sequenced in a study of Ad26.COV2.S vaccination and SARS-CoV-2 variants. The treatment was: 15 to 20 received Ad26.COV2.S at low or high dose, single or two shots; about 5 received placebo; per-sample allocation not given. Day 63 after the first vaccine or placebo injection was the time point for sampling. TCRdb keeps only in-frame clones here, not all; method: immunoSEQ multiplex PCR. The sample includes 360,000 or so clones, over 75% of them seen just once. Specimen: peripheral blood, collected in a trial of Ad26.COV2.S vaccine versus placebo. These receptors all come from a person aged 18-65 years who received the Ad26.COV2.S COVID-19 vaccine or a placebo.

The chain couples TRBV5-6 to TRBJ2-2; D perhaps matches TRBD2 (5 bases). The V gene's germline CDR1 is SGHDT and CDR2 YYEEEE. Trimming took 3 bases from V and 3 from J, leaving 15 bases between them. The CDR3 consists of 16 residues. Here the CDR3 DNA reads TGTGCCAGCAGCTCCACGGGGTCGTGGGACACCGGGGAGCTGTTTTTT. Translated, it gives CASSSTGSWDTGELFF. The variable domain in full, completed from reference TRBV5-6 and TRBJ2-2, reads DAGVTQSPTHLIKTRGQQVTLRCSPKSGHDTVSWYQQALGQGPQFIFQYYEEEERQRGNFPDRFSGHQFPNYSSELNVNALLLGDSALYLCASSSTGSWDTGELFFGEGSRLTVL.

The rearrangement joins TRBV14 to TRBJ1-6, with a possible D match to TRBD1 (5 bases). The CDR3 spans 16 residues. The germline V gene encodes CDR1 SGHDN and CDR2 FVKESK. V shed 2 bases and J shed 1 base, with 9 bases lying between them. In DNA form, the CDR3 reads TGTGCCAGCAGCCAATATAAGGGGTCCTATAATTCACCCCTCCACTTT. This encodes CASSQYKGSYNSPLHF.

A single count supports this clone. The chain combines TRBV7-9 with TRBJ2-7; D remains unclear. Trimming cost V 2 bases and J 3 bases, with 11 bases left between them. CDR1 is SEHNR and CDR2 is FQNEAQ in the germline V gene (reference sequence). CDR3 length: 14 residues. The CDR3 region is CASSLRQPYYEQYF. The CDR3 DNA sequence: TGTGCCAGCAGCTTACGCCAGCCTTACTACGAGCAGTACTTC. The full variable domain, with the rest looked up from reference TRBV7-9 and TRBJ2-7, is DTGVSQNPRHKITKRGQNVTFRCDPISEHNRLYWYRQTLGQGPEFLTYFQNEAQLEKSRLLSDRFSAERPKGSFSTLEIQRTEQGDSAMYLCASSLRQPYYEQYFGPGTRLTVT.

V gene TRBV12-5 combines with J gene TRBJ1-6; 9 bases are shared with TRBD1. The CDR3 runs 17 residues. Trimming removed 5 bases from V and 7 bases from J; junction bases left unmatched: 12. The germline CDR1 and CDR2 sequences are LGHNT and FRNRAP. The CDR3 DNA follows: TGTGCTAGTGGTCCCACAGGCGGGACAGGGAGGAATTCACCCCTCCACTTT. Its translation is CASGPTGGTGRNSPLHF.

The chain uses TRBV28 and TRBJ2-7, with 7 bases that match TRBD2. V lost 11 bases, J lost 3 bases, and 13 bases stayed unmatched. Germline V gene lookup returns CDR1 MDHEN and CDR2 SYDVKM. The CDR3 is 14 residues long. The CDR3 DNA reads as TGTGCCGTGCTGGGGAGGGCCCCCCTCTACGAGCAGTACTTC. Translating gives CAVLGRAPLYEQYF.

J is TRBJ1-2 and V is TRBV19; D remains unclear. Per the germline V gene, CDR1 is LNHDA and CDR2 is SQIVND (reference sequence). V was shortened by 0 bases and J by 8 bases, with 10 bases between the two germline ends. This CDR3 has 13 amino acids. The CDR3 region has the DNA TGTGCCAGTAGTATAGATCATGACACCGGCTACACCTTC. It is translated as CASSIDHDTGYTF.

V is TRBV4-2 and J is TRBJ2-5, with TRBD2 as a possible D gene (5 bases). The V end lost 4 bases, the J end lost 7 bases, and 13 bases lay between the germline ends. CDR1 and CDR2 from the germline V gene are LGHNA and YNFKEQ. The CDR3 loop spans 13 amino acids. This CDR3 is CASSRGLEGTQYF. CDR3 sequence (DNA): TGTGCCAGCAGCCGCGGACTGGAAGGGACCCAGTACTTC.

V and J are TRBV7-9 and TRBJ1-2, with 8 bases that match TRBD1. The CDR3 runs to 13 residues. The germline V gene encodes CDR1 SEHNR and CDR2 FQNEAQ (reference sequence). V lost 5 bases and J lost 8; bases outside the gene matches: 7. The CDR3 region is CASSATGGEGYTF. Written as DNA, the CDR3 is TGTGCCAGCAGCGCCACAGGGGGAGAGGGCTACACCTTC.

DNA for the CDR3: TGTGCCAGCAGCTTACACTACGAGCAGTACTTC. This encodes CASSLHYEQYF. The J gene is TRBJ2-7, the V gene TRBV11-3; D gene uncertain. This CDR3 spans 11 amino acids. The germline gives CDR1 SGHNT, CDR2 YENEEA. Trimming left V 2 bases short and J 3 bases short, with 2 bases between.

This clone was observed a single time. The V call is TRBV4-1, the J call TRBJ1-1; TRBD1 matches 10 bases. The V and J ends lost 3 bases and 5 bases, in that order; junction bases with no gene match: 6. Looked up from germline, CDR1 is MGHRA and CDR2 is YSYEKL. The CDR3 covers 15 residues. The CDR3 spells CASSHHLDRGTEAFF. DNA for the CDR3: TGCGCCAGCAGCCACCATTTGGACAGGGGGACTGAAGCTTTCTTT.

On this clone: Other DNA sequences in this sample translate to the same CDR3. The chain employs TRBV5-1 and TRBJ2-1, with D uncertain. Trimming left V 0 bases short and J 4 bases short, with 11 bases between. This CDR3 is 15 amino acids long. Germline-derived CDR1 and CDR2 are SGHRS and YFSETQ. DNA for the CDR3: TGCGCCAGCAGCTTGGAGGGTAGGGAATACAATGAGCAGTTCTTC. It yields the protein CASSLEGREYNEQFF.

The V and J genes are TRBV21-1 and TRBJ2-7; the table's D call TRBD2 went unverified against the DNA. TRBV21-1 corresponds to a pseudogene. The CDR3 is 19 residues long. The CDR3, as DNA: TGTGCCAGCAGCAAAAGATGGGGCACAAAGACGGGAGGGCTGAACGAGCAGTACTTC. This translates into CASSKRWGTKTGGLNEQYF.

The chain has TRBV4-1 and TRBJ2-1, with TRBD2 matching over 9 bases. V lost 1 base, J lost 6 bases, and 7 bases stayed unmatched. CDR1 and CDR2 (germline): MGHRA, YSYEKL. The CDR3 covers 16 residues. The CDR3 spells CASSQGVAGVFNEQFF. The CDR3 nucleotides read TGCGCCAGCAGCCAAGGGGTAGCGGGAGTATTCAATGAGCAGTTCTTC.